This T cell receptor (beta chain) was obtained from a study of OX40 agonist ivuxolimab in advanced cancers. Study-wide context: Patients undergoing dose escalation presented with hepatocellular carcinoma, melanoma, renal cell or head and neck cancer. The mean age was approximately 60 years, ranging from about 20 to 79, with about four fifths of participants male. General study results and limits: Individuals who were partial responders at 0.1-3.0 mg/kg had clonal expansion that ranked among the lowest.

Method: immunoSEQ multiplex PCR; TCRdb's copy keeps in-frame clones and lacks some. The data contain around 38,000 clones, around four fifths of them singletons. Regarding this clone: As yet, its antigen is unknown.

The V end lost 6 bases, the J end lost 0 bases, and 15 bases lay between the germline ends. Germline V gene lookup returns CDR1 MNHEY and CDR2 SMNVEV (reference sequence). The CDR3 runs 16 residues. The TCR originated in an adult with an advanced solid tumor such as melanoma, head and neck, liver or kidney cancer. This rearrangement joins TRBV27 to TRBJ2-1; TRBD1 is a possible D gene (6 bases). Sequencing used CD4+ or CD8+ T cells sorted from blood, obtained in a trial of the OX40 agonist ivuxolimab. CDR3 DNA sequence: TGTGCCAGCAGGGGAAAGGGGACAAACTCCTACAATGAGCAGTTCTTC. It codes for CASRGKGTNSYNEQFF.